This T cell receptor (beta chain) was profiled in a study of blood T cells in healthy people across ages. General study findings and limits: Per-million-T-cell TCR beta diversity fell roughly linearly with age.

This clonotype was seen only a few times. Its antigen is not identified. Between the trimmed V and J ends, which lost 1 base and 6 bases, there was a span of 12 bases. This CDR3 contains 14 residues. The total RNA that was extracted per sample amounted to at least 5 micrograms. Combining a sample-barcoded 5' primer with a J-beta primer mix, a second PCR ran for roughly 7 to 12 cycles. Each cDNA molecule, via a template-switch adaptor with 12 random nucleotides, was tagged. Every individual sample yielded 2.5 million or more paired-end reads (each containing CDR3). MiXCR, run by TCRdb on the 5' RACE reads, gives a single entry per CDR3 protein. The data hold 600,000 to 850,000 distinct CDR3 sequences, with 40% to 45% observed a single time.

The specimen was blood. The TCR was taken from a woman aged 55 to 70 in good health. The chain employs TRBV12-3 or TRBV12-4 and TRBJ1-1; D not resolved. The CDR3 sequence is CASSLEGSRAEAFF. DNA for the CDR3: TGTGCCAGCAGTTTAGAGGGATCTCGGGCTGAAGCTTTCTTT.